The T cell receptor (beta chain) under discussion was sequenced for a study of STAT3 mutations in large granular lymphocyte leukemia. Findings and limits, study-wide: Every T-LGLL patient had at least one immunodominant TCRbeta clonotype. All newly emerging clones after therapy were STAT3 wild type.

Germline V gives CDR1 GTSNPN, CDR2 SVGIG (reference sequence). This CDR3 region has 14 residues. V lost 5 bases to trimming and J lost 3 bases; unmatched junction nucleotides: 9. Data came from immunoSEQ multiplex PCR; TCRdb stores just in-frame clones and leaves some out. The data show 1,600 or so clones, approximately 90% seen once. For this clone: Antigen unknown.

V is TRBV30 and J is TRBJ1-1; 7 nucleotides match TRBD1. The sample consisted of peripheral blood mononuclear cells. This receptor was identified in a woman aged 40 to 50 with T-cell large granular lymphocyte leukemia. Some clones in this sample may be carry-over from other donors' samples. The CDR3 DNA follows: TGTGCCTGGGCCAGGGGGGCTGGCCACACTGAAGCTTTCTTT. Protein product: CAWARGAGHTEAFF.